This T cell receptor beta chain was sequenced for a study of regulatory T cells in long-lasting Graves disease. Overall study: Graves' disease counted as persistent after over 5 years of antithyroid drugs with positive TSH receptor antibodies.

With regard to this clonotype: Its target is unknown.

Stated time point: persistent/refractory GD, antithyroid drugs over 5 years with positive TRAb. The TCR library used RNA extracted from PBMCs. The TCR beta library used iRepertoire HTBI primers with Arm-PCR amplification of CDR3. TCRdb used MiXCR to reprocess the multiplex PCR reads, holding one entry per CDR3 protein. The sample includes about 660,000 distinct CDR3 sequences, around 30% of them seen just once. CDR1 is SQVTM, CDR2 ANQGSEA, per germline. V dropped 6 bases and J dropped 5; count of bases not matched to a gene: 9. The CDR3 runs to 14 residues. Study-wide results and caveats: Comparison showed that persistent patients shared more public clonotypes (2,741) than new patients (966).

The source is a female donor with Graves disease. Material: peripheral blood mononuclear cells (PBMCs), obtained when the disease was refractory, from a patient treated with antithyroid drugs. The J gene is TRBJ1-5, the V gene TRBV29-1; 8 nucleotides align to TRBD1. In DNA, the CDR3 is TGCAGCGTACAACAGGGGGGCATTGATCAGCCCCAGCATTTT. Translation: CSVQQGGIDQPQHF.